The sequence of this TCR beta chain was determined in a study of shared clonotypes between healthy human individuals. The CDR3 has 14 residues. The junction had 4 bases not matched to a gene; V was cut back by 4 bases and J by 2 bases. CDR1 and CDR2 from the germline V gene are SGHRS and YFSETQ. Some clones are missing from TCRdb's copy, which holds only in-frame ones; the method was immunoSEQ multiplex PCR. The sample holds approximately 620,000 clones; around 97% are singletons and the top ten take roughly 0.055%. The table lists this clone with a count of one. None of the donors, who were healthy HIV-negative adults, had recently had acute infections or vaccinations.

Material: naive CD4+ T cells sorted from blood. The subset: CD45RA+ positively selected. This sequence was found in a woman aged 25 to 45 in good health. The rearrangement links TRBV5-1 to TRBJ2-3; 7 nucleotides line up with TRBD1. CDR3 nucleotide sequence: TGCGCCAGCAGCGTGGGACAGAACACAGATACGCAGTATTTT. Amino acid sequence: CASSVGQNTDTQYF. Full variable domain (outside the CDR3, taken from reference TRBV5-1 and TRBJ2-3): KAGVTQTPRYLIKTRGQQVTLSCSPISGHRSVSWYQQTPGQGLQFLFEYFSETQRNKGNFPGRFSGRQFSNSRSEMNVSTLELGDSALYLCASSVGQNTDTQYFGPGTRLTVL.